What follows describes a single T cell receptor beta chain. Its antigen is unidentified. This sample stems from a study of T cell responses to AZD1222 COVID-19 vaccine. Trimming shortened V by 9 bases and J by 0 bases, and 14 bases separated the two germline ends. The CDR3 loop spans 14 amino acids. Germline V gene sequence: CDR1 SGHTA, CDR2 FQGNSA. Study results and caveats: White British donors predominated, females outnumbered males, and clonal diversity was possibly underestimated.

The assay was immunoSEQ multiplex PCR, and TCRdb's table has in-frame clones only and misses some. The data show fewer than 200,000 clones, around 88% seen once. Here the sequenced sample was peripheral blood, taken 28 days after the second AZD1222 dose. The receptor's source is an adult who received the AZD1222 COVID-19 vaccine. The V gene is TRBV7-2, the J gene TRBJ1-1; maybe TRBD1 (6 bases). The CDR3, as DNA: TGTGCCAGAATTGGACAGCCGATGAACACTGAAGCTTTCTTT. As protein: CARIGQPMNTEAFF.